This record concerns one T cell receptor beta chain sequence. This same CDR3 is encoded by further DNA sequences in the sample. Measured with immunoSEQ multiplex PCR; TCRdb has only the in-frame clones, and not every one. Of 250,000 or so clones listed, about nine tenths are singletons. The sample belongs to a study of blood T cell repertoires in COVID-19. The germline V gene encodes CDR1 LNHNV and CDR2 YYDKDF (reference sequence). The CDR3 has 14 residues. V shed 0 bases, J shed 4 bases, and the junction held 2 bases outside the gene matches. The sequence came from a woman between 55 and 75 years old with acute or convalescent COVID-19. Sequencing was done on a sample of peripheral blood. The chain recombines TRBV15 with TRBJ1-1; 7 bases map to TRBD1. CDR3 coding DNA: TGTGCCACCAGCAGAGATAGGGGGCCCACTGAAGCTTTCTTT. It is translated as CATSRDRGPTEAFF.